What follows is one TCR beta chain and its context. These data belong to a study of spatial heterogeneity in lung cancer. Each CDR3 protein gets one entry after TCRdb re-called the 5' RACE reads with MiXCR. Counted here are about 120,000 distinct CDR3 sequences, 9% to 15% occurring once; the ten biggest clones make up about 15%. Indicated time point: blood at routine non-recurrence follow-up after resection. Whole RNA obtained from tumor, nontumor lung or frozen PBMC underwent sequencing without sorting. Sequences were derived from PBMCs, sampled at follow-up. This TCR came from a male donor with early-stage non-small cell lung cancer.

The CDR3 region is CASSITGFYGYTF. As DNA, the CDR3 is TGTGCCAGCAGCATAACAGGGTTCTATGGCTACACCTTC. The V call is TRBV7-9, the J call TRBJ1-2; TRBD1 is a possible D gene (6 bases). Germline CDR1 is SEHNR and CDR2 is FQNEAQ (reference sequence). The CDR3 covers 13 residues. V dropped 5 bases and J dropped 4 bases, with 11 bases sitting between them.